Following are 13 T cell receptor beta chains from one sample sequenced in a study of control samples from healthy donors and cancer patients (dated by TCRdb to 2018 to 2021). The library came from the immunoSEQ multiplex PCR assay. TCRdb re-hosts the immuneACCESS table, in-frame sequences only. Its copies lack some clones; in the studies checked, an unresolved V gene accounts for under half of them, and the cause for the rest is not known. The sample contains about 150,000 clones, 75% to 90% of them found a single time. Jointly, the top ten make up 4% to 5.5% of the sample. Sequenced: blood. The receptor source for this set is a man between 25 and 39 years old in good health.

The rearrangement uses TRBV4-3 and TRBJ2-2; 8 nucleotides line up with TRBD1. Per the germline V gene, CDR1 is LGHNA and CDR2 is YSLEER. This CDR3 has 15 residues. Germline trimming cut 4 bases from V and 3 bases from J; bases unmatched to any gene: 4. The CDR3 DNA follows: TGCGCCAGCAGCCGCCGGGACAGGCACACCGGGGAGCTGTTTTTT. Translation gives CASSRRDRHTGELFF.

The chain combines TRBV4-3 with TRBJ2-7; D unclear. The germline V gene encodes CDR1 LGHNA and CDR2 YSLEER. V lost 3 bases and J lost 3, with 9 bases in between. The CDR3 totals 13 residues. In nucleotides, the CDR3 is TGCGCCAGCAGCCATCGGGTTAGCTACGAGCAGTACTTC. Residues: CASSHRVSYEQYF.

This chain joins TRBV25-1 and TRBJ1-1, with a possible D match to TRBD1 (5 bases). CDR3 length: 10 residues. V dropped 7 bases and J dropped 12 bases, with 12 bases sitting between them. Germline-derived CDR1 and CDR2 are MGHDK and SYGVNS. CDR3 DNA sequence: TGTGCCAGCAATGAGCAGGGTTCTTTCTTT. Residues: CASNEQGSFF.

The rearrangement joins TRBV7-7 to TRBJ2-2, with TRBD1 matching 8 bases. The CDR3 length is 16 residues. J gave up 2 bases and V 0 bases, and 2 bases lay outside the gene matches. Germline loops: CDR1 SSHAT, CDR2 FNYEAQ (reference sequence). CDR3 bases: TGTGCCAGCAGCTTAGCGACAGGGGATAACACCGGGGAGCTGTTTTTT. As protein: CASSLATGDNTGELFF.

The chain employs TRBV2 and TRBJ2-3; 7 bases are a match to TRBD1. The CDR3 is made up of 14 amino acids. J was trimmed by 3 bases and V by 7 bases; bases with no gene match: 7. From germline, CDR1 is SNHLY and CDR2 FYNNEI. The CDR3: CASTRTGKTDTQYF. CDR3 in DNA: TGTGCCAGCACCAGGACAGGCAAGACAGATACGCAGTATTTT.

The chain uses TRBV6-5 and TRBJ2-1; D perhaps matches TRBD2 (6 bases). Trimming cost V 2 bases and J 4 bases, with 12 bases left between them. This CDR3 spans 15 amino acids. The germline V gene has CDR1 MNHEY and CDR2 SVGAGI. This CDR3 reads CASSYGAGSYNEQFF. In DNA, the CDR3 is TGTGCCAGCAGTTACGGGGCGGGAAGTTACAATGAGCAGTTCTTC.

This clone was seen only once. The chain combines TRBV5-1 with TRBJ2-7; D is unclear. The CDR3 contains 15 residues. Germline loops: CDR1 SGHRS, CDR2 YFSETQ. Trimming left V 0 bases short and J 1 base short, with 11 bases between. CDR3 nucleotide sequence: TGCGCCAGCAGCTTGGCCGGCCAGGTATCCTACGAGCAGTACTTC. Translation gives CASSLAGQVSYEQYF.

The chain joins TRBV9 to TRBJ2-2; D may be TRBD1 (5 bases). From germline, CDR1 is SGDLS and CDR2 YYNGEE. V dropped 0 bases and J dropped 7 bases, with 10 bases sitting between them. The CDR3 is 14 residues long. CDR3 in DNA: TGTGCCAGCAGCGTAGGTCAGGGTATCGGGGAGCTGTTTTTT. Translation gives CASSVGQGIGELFF.

This rearrangement joins TRBV19 to TRBJ1-5, with D unclear. The CDR3 has 15 residues. V was clipped by 4 bases and J by 9 bases, with 19 bases between them. The germline gives CDR1 LNHDA, CDR2 SQIVND (reference sequence). The CDR3 loop is CASSKAAEAWGPQHF. The DNA of the CDR3 is TGTGCCAGTAGTAAAGCCGCAGAGGCGTGGGGGCCCCAGCATTTT.

The rearrangement uses TRBV6-6 and TRBJ2-7; a possible D gene is TRBD1 (6 bases). This CDR3 has 15 residues. Germline V lookup: CDR1 MNHNY, CDR2 SVGAGI (reference sequence). Trimming pared 6 bases from V and 4 bases from J, leaving 19 bases between. CDR3 loop: CASRSGTTDPYEQYF. CDR3 nucleotide sequence: TGTGCCAGCAGATCCGGGACAACCGACCCTTACGAGCAGTACTTC.

For this clone: Additional DNA sequences in this sample encode the identical CDR3. The DNA of the CDR3 is TGTGCCAGCAGCTTGGGCAGCACAGATACGCAGTATTTT. Translated, it gives CASSLGSTDTQYF. The chain uses TRBV5-6 and TRBJ2-3; D not resolved. The CDR3 has 13 residues. Per germline, CDR1 SGHDT and CDR2 YYEEEE. The ends were cut back, 0 bases at V and 0 bases at J, with 2 bases in the middle.

In its sample, this clone was seen a few times. The rearrangement uses TRBV6-5 and TRBJ2-3, with TRBD2 matching 7 bases. Germline V CDR1 and CDR2: MNHEY, SVGAGI. Trimming took 8 bases from V and 4 from J; bases not matched to a gene: 6. This CDR3 has 13 amino acids. CDR3 region: CASREVNSDTQYF. In DNA, the CDR3 is TGTGCCAGCCGGGAGGTGAATTCAGATACGCAGTATTTT.

The chain has TRBV6-2 or TRBV6-3 and TRBJ2-2; no clear D. V was cut by 1 base and J by 7 bases, with 7 bases left in between. The CDR3 consists of 13 residues. The V gene's germline CDR1 is MNHEY and CDR2 SVGEGT. The CDR3 region is CASSYFFSGELFF. Written as DNA, the CDR3 is TGTGCCAGCAGTTACTTCTTCAGCGGGGAGCTGTTTTTT.